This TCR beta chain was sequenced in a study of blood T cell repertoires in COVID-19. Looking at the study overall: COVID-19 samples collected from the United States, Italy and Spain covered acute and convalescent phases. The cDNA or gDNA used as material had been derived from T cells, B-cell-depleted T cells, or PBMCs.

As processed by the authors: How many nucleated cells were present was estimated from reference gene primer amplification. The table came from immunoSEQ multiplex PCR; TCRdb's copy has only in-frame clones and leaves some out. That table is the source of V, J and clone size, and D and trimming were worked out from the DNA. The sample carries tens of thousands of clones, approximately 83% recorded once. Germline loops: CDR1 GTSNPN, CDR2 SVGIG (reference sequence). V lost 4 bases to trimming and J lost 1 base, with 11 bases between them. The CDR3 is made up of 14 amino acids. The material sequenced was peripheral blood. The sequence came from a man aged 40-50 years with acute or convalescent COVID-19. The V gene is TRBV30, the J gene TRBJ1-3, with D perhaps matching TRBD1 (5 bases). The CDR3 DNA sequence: TGTGCCTGGACCAAAGGGGTTTCTGGAAACACCATATATTTT. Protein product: CAWTKGVSGNTIYF. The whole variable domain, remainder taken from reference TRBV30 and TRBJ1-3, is SQTIHQWPATLVQPVGSPLSLECTVEGTSNPNLYWYRQAAGRGLQLLFYSVGIGQISSEVPQNLSASRPQDRQFILSSKKLLLSDSGFYLCAWTKGVSGNTIYFGEGSWLTVV.